The 5 T cell receptor beta chains below were found in one sample sequenced in a study of T-cell reconstitution after alpha-beta-depleted transplantation in children. Preparing the TCRbeta library involved the use of unique molecular identifiers. TCRdb analysed the PCR reads with MiXCR anew, one entry per CDR3 protein. This table holds roughly 200,000 distinct CDR3 sequences, approximately 14% found once. Source: PBMCs from the stem cell graft donor, taken from the stem cell graft. Source of these receptors: a human donor who donated a stem cell graft to a child with acute lymphoblastic leukemia.

The chain has TRBV6-2 or TRBV6-3 and TRBJ1-1; 10 bases fit TRBD1. The junction had 9 bases not matched to a gene; V was cut back by 7 bases and J by 4 bases. The length of the CDR3 is 15 residues. CDR1 and CDR2 from the germline V gene are MNHEY and SVGEGT. CDR3 coding DNA: TGTGCCAGCACCCCGAGGGGACAGGGGCCCACTGAAGCTTTCTTT. This gives the protein CASTPRGQGPTEAFF.

The rearrangement joins TRBV12-3 or TRBV12-4 to TRBJ1-1, with TRBD1 as a possible D gene (5 bases). The V end lost 4 bases, the J end lost 4 bases, and 13 bases lay between the germline ends. The CDR3 consists of 14 residues. The CDR3 DNA sequence: TGTGCCAGCAGTTCCACCTATGGGGGCACTGAAGCTTTCTTT. Protein: CASSSTYGGTEAFF.

This clonotype was detected only a few times. The V and J genes are TRBV6-5 and TRBJ1-4; D is ambiguous. Per the germline V gene, CDR1 is MNHEY and CDR2 is SVGAGI. The length of the CDR3 is 16 residues. V was pared by 0 bases and J by 6 bases, with 14 bases between. CDR3 nucleotide sequence: TGTGCCAGCAGTTACTCGAGGCGGGCTAGGGATGAAAAACTGTTTTTT. This encodes CASSYSRRARDEKLFF.

Ten or more counts support this clonotype. J is TRBJ2-3 and V is TRBV5-1, with D perhaps given as TRBD1 or TRBD2 (6 bases each). CDR3 length: 14 residues. CDR1 and CDR2 from the germline V gene are SGHRS and YFSETQ. V lost 2 bases and J 5 bases, leaving 12 bases between the germline ends. The CDR3 DNA sequence: TGCGCCAGCAGCTTCTGGGGGGCGCAAGATACGCAGTATTTT. This sequence encodes CASSFWGAQDTQYF.

This clonotype was seen ten or more times. The chain recombines TRBV10-3 with TRBJ2-7, with no clear D. The CDR3 runs 12 residues. Trimming pared 2 bases from V and 3 bases from J, leaving 5 bases between. CDR1 is ENHRY, CDR2 SYGVKD, per germline. The CDR3 protein is CAISERDYEQYF. The CDR3 DNA sequence: TGTGCCATCAGTGAGCGAGACTACGAGCAGTACTTC.